The rows below give T cell receptor beta chains drawn from one sample of a study of T cell responses to AZD1222 COVID-19 vaccine. This table comes from immunoSEQ multiplex PCR, and its TCRdb copy is limited to in-frame clones, with some not included. This sample carries under 200,000 clones, about 92% of them seen once, and the ten largest clones take roughly 4.3%. This sample comprised peripheral blood, obtained on day 0 of MenACWY control vaccination. These receptors all stem from an adult in good health. Both conserved end residues are part of each CDR3.

TRBJ2-7 TRBV2 CASSRDRASEQYF
TRBJ2-5 TRBV2 CASSTDGGKKTQYF
TRBJ2-5 TRBV19 CASSQGTQETQYF
TRBJ2-5 TRBV21-1 CASSTSGSPKRQETQYF
TRBJ1-2 TRBV7-3 CASSQDRAGNGYTF
TRBJ1-1 TRBV5-1 CASSTWSRDRLEAFF
TRBJ1-1 TRBV7-3 CASSPTANTEAFF
TRBJ2-2 TRBV5-1 CASSLGRTNTGELFF
TRBJ2-1 TRBV6-5 CASRRGTGYNEQFF
TRBJ1-2 TRBV19 CASSMGWGPDGYTF
TRBJ1-5 TRBV2 CASSEVKGWPQHF
TRBJ2-7 TRBV3-1/TRBV3-2 CASSQPGAEQYF
TRBJ1-1 TRBV6-7 CASIQADPTEAFF
TRBJ1-5 TRBV18 CASSPPEVSYSNQPQHF
TRBJ2-7 TRBV3-1/TRBV3-2 CASSQGTGIEQYF
TRBJ2-7 TRBV7-2 CASSLALAGGYEQYF
TRBJ2-2 TRBV9 CASSVGPAGELFF
TRBJ1-5 TRBV6-5 CASSYSQGATPQHF
TRBJ1-6 TRBV7-9 CASREGGDSPLHF
TRBJ2-7 TRBV11-3 CASSPTSGRASYEQYF
TRBJ2-2 TRBV24-1 CATSDRDRGDTGELFF
TRBJ1-4 TRBV10-3 CASRGLNEKLFF
TRBJ1-2 TRBV6-5 CASSPGQGSYGYTF
TRBJ1-1 TRBV10-3 CAIRAEAGLISEAFF
TRBJ2-7 TRBV28 CASSFGGASSYEQYF
TRBJ1-1 TRBV5-6 CASSLSLMNTEAFF
TRBJ1-1 TRBV27 CASSLVGLPNTEAFF
TRBJ2-7 TRBV29-1 CSVEGAGNYEQYF
TRBJ1-1 TRBV1 CTSSQVGLMNTEAFF
TRBJ2-2 TRBV5-5 CASSLLAGPTGELFF
TRBJ1-1 TRBV27 CASSLSGAFMNTEAFF
TRBJ1-6 TRBV4-1 CASSPGGGGNSPLHF
TRBJ1-4 TRBV3-1/TRBV3-2 CASSYRAVGEKLFF
TRBJ1-2 TRBV2 CASWPATYYGYTF
TRBJ2-1 TRBV9 CASSVAAVGLAGGPNEQFF
TRBJ1-6 TRBV5-1 CASSSRGTTGSPLHF
TRBJ1-1 TRBV5-1 CASSFRDGNTEAFF
TRBJ2-1 TRBV18 CASSPLGNEQFF
TRBJ1-3 TRBV4-2 CASSQDMRGSGNTIYF
TRBJ2-7 TRBV11-3 CASSTSTSGKGEQYF
TRBJ1-1 TRBV7-3 CASSAVKFSEAFF
TRBJ1-1 TRBV5-4 CASSFSQNTEAFF
TRBJ1-1 TRBV30 CAWRTPDSHTEAFF
TRBJ1-5 TRBV3-1/TRBV3-2 CASSQGQGGVPQHF
TRBJ2-1 TRBV5-1 CASSLLGTSGISYNEQFF
TRBJ2-7 TRBV27 CASSPRRQTHEQYF
TRBJ1-1 TRBV7-3 CASSLSLNTEAFF
TRBJ1-2 TRBV6-5 CASSLAQGGGYTF
TRBJ2-5 TRBV27 CASHPQGWETQYF
TRBJ2-2 TRBV7-6 CASSQSWDNTGELFF
TRBJ1-1 TRBV18 CASSPPLGVNTEAFF
TRBJ2-3 TRBV10-3 CAATPGRGDTQYF